This is a list of T cell receptor beta chains from one sample in a study of CD8+ T cells in alopecia areata. Clones were read by immunoSEQ multiplex PCR, and TCRdb kept only the in-frame ones, dropping some. The sample has 120,000 to 150,000 clones; about 88% are singletons. The sample consisted of CD8+ T cells sorted from blood, taken at week 4, from a patient treated with tofacitinib. These receptors came from a human donor with alopecia areata. Both conserved end residues are part of each CDR3. Fields, in order: V gene, clone size, D gene, CDR3 length, J gene, CDR3 protein, CDR3 DNA. A D gene is named only where the DNA matches it firmly. Clone size is not always given. Where it is, it says once, few, many or a class for expanded clones.

v_gene: TRBV9; abundance: -; d_gene: -; len: 12; j_gene: TRBJ1-1; CDR3aa: CASSATGTEAFF; CDR3nt: TGTGCCAGCAGCGCCACCGGGACTGAAGCTTTCTTT
v_gene: TRBV5-1; abundance: -; d_gene: TRBD1; len: 14; j_gene: TRBJ2-7; CDR3aa: CASSLGTGGNEQYF; CDR3nt: TGCGCCAGCAGCTTGGGGACAGGGGGCAACGAGCAGTACTTC
v_gene: TRBV27; abundance: -; d_gene: -; len: 14; j_gene: TRBJ2-7; CDR3aa: CASSLGGRTYEQYF; CDR3nt: TGTGCCAGCAGTTTAGGGGGGCGGACCTACGAGCAGTACTTC
v_gene: TRBV7-9; abundance: -; d_gene: -; len: 14; j_gene: TRBJ2-2; CDR3aa: CASSPDGGTGELFF; CDR3nt: TGTGCCAGCAGCCCGGACGGGGGCACCGGGGAGCTGTTTTTT
v_gene: TRBV7-9; abundance: -; d_gene: -; len: 13; j_gene: TRBJ2-7; CDR3aa: CASTRESTREQYF; CDR3nt: TGTGCCAGCACCCGAGAGAGCACAAGGGAGCAGTACTTC
v_gene: TRBV4-1; abundance: -; d_gene: -; len: 12; j_gene: TRBJ1-1; CDR3aa: CASSLGNTEAFF; CDR3nt: TGCGCCAGCAGCCTTGGGAACACTGAAGCTTTCTTT
v_gene: TRBV13; abundance: -; d_gene: -; len: 13; j_gene: TRBJ2-7; CDR3aa: CASSKGLGPEQYF; CDR3nt: TGTGCCAGCAGCAAGGGACTTGGACCCGAGCAGTACTTC
v_gene: TRBV4-2; abundance: medium-sized; d_gene: -; len: 14; j_gene: TRBJ2-3; CDR3aa: CASSQAGEVDTQYF; CDR3nt: TGTGCCAGCAGCCAAGCGGGAGAGGTAGATACGCAGTATTTT
v_gene: TRBV7-9; abundance: -; d_gene: -; len: 15; j_gene: TRBJ2-7; CDR3aa: CASSTGGGPTYEQYF; CDR3nt: TGTGCCAGCAGCACCGGAGGAGGGCCAACGTACGAGCAGTACTTC
v_gene: TRBV5-6; abundance: -; d_gene: -; len: 16; j_gene: TRBJ1-6; CDR3aa: CASSSLTRGPYSPLHF; CDR3nt: TGTGCCAGCAGCTCACTAACTCGGGGGCCCTATTCACCCCTCCACTTT
v_gene: TRBV15; abundance: -; d_gene: TRBD1; len: 13; j_gene: TRBJ2-5; CDR3aa: CAIRDRGRETQYF; CDR3nt: TGTGCCATCCGGGACAGGGGGCGGGAGACCCAGTACTTC
v_gene: TRBV5-1; abundance: -; d_gene: -; len: 12; j_gene: TRBJ2-2; CDR3aa: CASSLKTGELFF; CDR3nt: TGCGCCAGCAGCCTTAAGACCGGGGAGCTGTTTTTT
v_gene: TRBV13; abundance: -; d_gene: -; len: 14; j_gene: TRBJ1-5; CDR3aa: CASSQGDSNQPQHF; CDR3nt: TGTGCCAGCAGCCAAGGAGATAGCAATCAGCCCCAGCATTTT
v_gene: TRBV19; abundance: -; d_gene: -; len: 17; j_gene: TRBJ1-1; CDR3aa: CASSILPGTDMNTEAFF; CDR3nt: TGTGCCAGTAGCATTCTACCGGGCACAGACATGAACACTGAAGCTTTCTTT
v_gene: TRBV29-1; abundance: -; d_gene: -; len: 11; j_gene: TRBJ2-3; CDR3aa: CSIESTDTQYF; CDR3nt: TGTAGCATCGAGAGCACAGATACGCAGTATTTT
v_gene: TRBV6-5; abundance: -; d_gene: -; len: 13; j_gene: TRBJ2-7; CDR3aa: CASSYTETYEQYF; CDR3nt: TGTGCCAGCAGTTACACGGAGACTTACGAGCAGTACTTC
v_gene: TRBV10-3; abundance: -; d_gene: -; len: 13; j_gene: TRBJ2-7; CDR3aa: CATKDGSSYEQYF; CDR3nt: TGTGCCACAAAGGACGGCAGCTCCTACGAGCAGTACTTC
v_gene: TRBV27; abundance: -; d_gene: TRBD2; len: 15; j_gene: TRBJ2-7; CDR3aa: CASSPIAGSSYEQYF; CDR3nt: TGTGCCAGCAGTCCCATAGCGGGCAGCTCCTACGAGCAGTACTTC
v_gene: TRBV5-1; abundance: once; d_gene: -; len: 15; j_gene: TRBJ2-3; CDR3aa: CASSLQASGTDTQYF; CDR3nt: TGCGCCAGCAGCTTGCAAGCTAGCGGCACAGATACGCAGTATTTT
v_gene: TRBV25-1; abundance: -; d_gene: TRBD2; len: 12; j_gene: TRBJ2-7; CDR3aa: CASSGGGYEQYF; CDR3nt: TGTGCCAGCAGTGGGGGAGGGTACGAGCAGTACTTC
v_gene: TRBV5-4; abundance: -; d_gene: -; len: 15; j_gene: TRBJ2-5; CDR3aa: CASSLRGEGQETQYF; CDR3nt: TGTGCCAGCAGCTTGCGGGGAGAGGGGCAAGAGACCCAGTACTTC
v_gene: TRBV28; abundance: -; d_gene: -; len: 14; j_gene: TRBJ2-3; CDR3aa: CATARGSSTDTQYF; CDR3nt: TGTGCCACCGCGAGGGGTTCGAGCACAGATACGCAGTATTTT
v_gene: TRBV10-1; abundance: -; d_gene: TRBD2; len: 15; j_gene: TRBJ2-3; CDR3aa: CASSVAGDLADTQYF; CDR3nt: TGCGCCAGCAGTGTAGCGGGAGACTTGGCAGATACGCAGTATTTT
v_gene: TRBV18; abundance: -; d_gene: -; len: 15; j_gene: TRBJ1-2; CDR3aa: CASSPEGGRRYGYTF; CDR3nt: TGTGCCAGCTCACCCGAGGGGGGTAGACGCTATGGCTACACCTTC
v_gene: TRBV18; abundance: once; d_gene: TRBD2; len: 14; j_gene: TRBJ2-7; CDR3aa: CASSPGGGSYEQYF; CDR3nt: TGTGCCAGCTCCCCGGGGGGGGGCTCCTACGAGCAGTACTTC
v_gene: TRBV14; abundance: -; d_gene: -; len: 12; j_gene: TRBJ1-1; CDR3aa: CASSLVGTEAFF; CDR3nt: TGTGCCAGCAGCCTTGTGGGGACTGAAGCTTTCTTT
v_gene: TRBV7-9; abundance: medium-sized; d_gene: -; len: 14; j_gene: TRBJ2-5; CDR3aa: CASSFPSQQETQYF; CDR3nt: TGTGCCAGCAGCTTCCCCTCCCAACAAGAGACCCAGTACTTC
v_gene: TRBV6-1; abundance: -; d_gene: -; len: 14; j_gene: TRBJ1-1; CDR3aa: CASWEQAINTEAFF; CDR3nt: TGTGCCAGCTGGGAACAGGCGATTAACACTGAAGCTTTCTTT
v_gene: TRBV14; abundance: -; d_gene: -; len: 13; j_gene: TRBJ1-1; CDR3aa: CASSQSEGTEAFF; CDR3nt: TGTGCCAGCAGCCAATCCGAGGGCACTGAAGCTTTCTTT
v_gene: TRBV2; abundance: once; d_gene: -; len: 13; j_gene: TRBJ2-7; CDR3aa: CASTPMSHYEQYF; CDR3nt: TGTGCCAGCACCCCCATGAGCCACTACGAGCAGTACTTC
v_gene: TRBV7-8; abundance: -; d_gene: -; len: 13; j_gene: TRBJ2-1; CDR3aa: CASSLGSPGQQFF; CDR3nt: TGTGCCAGCAGCTTAGGGAGTCCGGGACAGCAGTTCTTC
v_gene: TRBV15; abundance: -; d_gene: TRBD2; len: 17; j_gene: TRBJ2-2; CDR3aa: CATSRDLGLAGTGELFF; CDR3nt: TGTGCCACCAGCAGAGATCTAGGGCTAGCGGGGACCGGGGAGCTGTTTTTT
v_gene: TRBV5-1; abundance: -; d_gene: TRBD2; len: 18; j_gene: TRBJ2-1; CDR3aa: CASSTGLAGPSSYNEQFF; CDR3nt: TGCGCCAGCAGCACGGGACTAGCGGGCCCAAGCTCCTACAATGAGCAGTTCTTC
v_gene: TRBV27; abundance: -; d_gene: TRBD2; len: 15; j_gene: TRBJ2-1; CDR3aa: CASSAGTSSYNEQFF; CDR3nt: TGTGCCAGCAGTGCGGGGACTAGCTCCTACAATGAGCAGTTCTTC
v_gene: TRBV29-1; abundance: once; d_gene: -; len: 14; j_gene: TRBJ2-7; CDR3aa: CSVEGPGRPYEQYF; CDR3nt: TGCAGCGTTGAAGGGCCGGGTAGGCCCTACGAGCAGTACTTC
v_gene: TRBV5-6; abundance: -; d_gene: -; len: 13; j_gene: TRBJ2-7; CDR3aa: CASSYGQTYEQYF; CDR3nt: TGTGCCAGCAGCTACGGACAGACCTACGAGCAGTACTTC
v_gene: TRBV10-2; abundance: -; d_gene: TRBD2; len: 15; j_gene: TRBJ2-3; CDR3aa: CASRVAGARADTQYF; CDR3nt: TGCGCCAGCAGAGTAGCGGGGGCTAGGGCAGATACGCAGTATTTT
v_gene: TRBV29-1; abundance: few; d_gene: TRBD2; len: 16; j_gene: TRBJ2-1; CDR3aa: CSVEPVAGGPGNEQFF; CDR3nt: TGCAGCGTTGAACCAGTTGCGGGAGGGCCCGGCAATGAGCAGTTCTTC
v_gene: TRBV6-5; abundance: once; d_gene: TRBD1; len: 15; j_gene: TRBJ2-7; CDR3aa: CASSYSPGGGYEQYF; CDR3nt: TGTGCCAGCAGTTACTCTCCAGGGGGCGGGTACGAGCAGTACTTC
v_gene: TRBV6-1; abundance: -; d_gene: -; len: 12; j_gene: TRBJ2-2; CDR3aa: CASSPIGGELFF; CDR3nt: TGTGCCAGCAGTCCCATCGGGGGGGAGCTGTTTTTT
v_gene: TRBV9; abundance: -; d_gene: -; len: 14; j_gene: TRBJ1-5; CDR3aa: CASSVGTDGSPQHF; CDR3nt: TGTGCCAGCAGCGTAGGGACTGACGGGTCGCCCCAGCATTTT
v_gene: TRBV9; abundance: -; d_gene: TRBD1; len: 17; j_gene: TRBJ2-4; CDR3aa: CASSPSPKGGQGNIQYF; CDR3nt: TGTGCCAGCAGCCCCAGCCCCAAGGGGGGACAGGGGAACATTCAGTACTTC
v_gene: TRBV5-4; abundance: -; d_gene: TRBD1; len: 14; j_gene: TRBJ2-7; CDR3aa: CASRTGTGDHEQYF; CDR3nt: TGTGCCAGCAGGACCGGGACAGGGGACCACGAGCAGTACTTC
v_gene: TRBV6-5; abundance: -; d_gene: -; len: 15; j_gene: TRBJ2-2; CDR3aa: CASSYSSAITGELFF; CDR3nt: TGTGCCAGCAGTTACTCGAGTGCAATAACCGGGGAGCTGTTTTTT
v_gene: TRBV7-2; abundance: -; d_gene: -; len: 15; j_gene: TRBJ2-5; CDR3aa: CASSLDSRRIETQYF; CDR3nt: TGTGCCAGCAGCTTAGACTCTCGCCGGATAGAGACCCAGTACTTC
v_gene: TRBV7-9; abundance: -; d_gene: -; len: 16; j_gene: TRBJ2-7; CDR3aa: CASSLDLQGLSYEQYF; CDR3nt: TGTGCCAGCAGCTTGGACCTACAGGGTCTCTCCTACGAGCAGTACTTC
v_gene: TRBV29-1; abundance: -; d_gene: TRBD1; len: 14; j_gene: TRBJ1-4; CDR3aa: CSVGAGQGSAKLFF; CDR3nt: TGCAGCGTAGGCGCGGGACAGGGAAGTGCAAAACTGTTTTTT
v_gene: TRBV27; abundance: -; d_gene: TRBD1; len: 15; j_gene: TRBJ2-1; CDR3aa: CASRFGTGYNLEQFF; CDR3nt: TGTGCCAGCAGATTCGGGACAGGGTATAATTTGGAGCAGTTCTTC
v_gene: TRBV2; abundance: -; d_gene: -; len: 13; j_gene: TRBJ2-1; CDR3aa: CASSDREFNEQFF; CDR3nt: TGTGCCAGCAGTGATAGGGAATTCAATGAGCAGTTCTTC
v_gene: TRBV29-1; abundance: -; d_gene: -; len: 11; j_gene: TRBJ2-7; CDR3aa: CSGRVSYEQYF; CDR3nt: TGCAGCGGACGGGTATCCTACGAGCAGTACTTC
v_gene: TRBV6-5; abundance: -; d_gene: TRBD2; len: 15; j_gene: TRBJ2-5; CDR3aa: CASSYSGSGQETQYF; CDR3nt: TGTGCCAGCAGTTACTCGGGTAGCGGGCAAGAGACCCAGTACTTC
v_gene: TRBV7-9; abundance: -; d_gene: -; len: 15; j_gene: TRBJ2-1; CDR3aa: CASSLAHGKSNEQFF; CDR3nt: TGTGCCAGCAGCTTAGCCCACGGGAAAAGTAATGAGCAGTTCTTC
v_gene: TRBV29-1; abundance: -; d_gene: -; len: 14; j_gene: TRBJ2-5; CDR3aa: CSVEEFGVGETQYF; CDR3nt: TGCAGCGTTGAAGAGTTCGGGGTGGGAGAGACCCAGTACTTC
v_gene: TRBV29-1; abundance: -; d_gene: -; len: 12; j_gene: TRBJ2-1; CDR3aa: CSVVRGSNEQFF; CDR3nt: TGCAGCGTCGTCCGGGGGTCCAATGAGCAGTTCTTC
v_gene: TRBV4-1; abundance: -; d_gene: -; len: 15; j_gene: TRBJ2-7; CDR3aa: CASRQSGTSVYEQYF; CDR3nt: TGCGCCAGCAGGCAGTCGGGGACTTCCGTCTACGAGCAGTACTTC
v_gene: TRBV29-1; abundance: few; d_gene: -; len: 14; j_gene: TRBJ2-1; CDR3aa: CSVGVVMGYNEQFF; CDR3nt: TGCAGCGTTGGGGTTGTGATGGGGTACAATGAGCAGTTCTTC
v_gene: TRBV30; abundance: -; d_gene: -; len: 12; j_gene: TRBJ2-1; CDR3aa: CAWSVIGYEQFF; CDR3nt: TGTGCCTGGAGTGTCATAGGTTATGAGCAGTTCTTC